These T cell receptor beta chains were read from a single sample in a study of beta chain features in type 1 diabetes. Using immunoSEQ multiplex PCR, the repertoire was profiled, and TCRdb retains in-frame clones only, with some absent. The data show roughly 700,000 clones, about an eighth seen once. Source material: naive CD4+ T cells from blood. These receptors were taken from a man aged 18 to 30 with type 1 diabetes. CDR3s leave out the opening cysteine and the closing phenylalanine or tryptophan. The D gene is left open where the match is weak. The size field is filled for only some rows; it gives once, few, many or a size class.

D,size,J,V,CDR3
.,few,TRBJ2-6,TRBV19,ATDERAGANVLT
.,.,TRBJ1-5,TRBV5-6,ASSFTDQPQH
.,few,TRBJ1-6,TRBV19,ASSTLSASPLH
TRBD1,few,TRBJ2-2,TRBV29-1,SAKGQGAPDTGELF
.,.,TRBJ1-1,TRBV6-5,ASSYNRRTEAF
.,few,TRBJ2-1,TRBV7-9,ASSLDQNNEQF
.,.,TRBJ2-3,TRBV9,ASSARGARDTQY
TRBD2,.,TRBJ2-1,TRBV30,AWSVEAGVYNEQF
.,.,TRBJ1-1,TRBV5-6,ASSLEGVRATEAF
TRBD2,.,TRBJ2-1,TRBV14,ASSQVAGPYNEQF
.,.,TRBJ2-5,TRBV4-1,ASSQVGGPETQY
.,.,TRBJ2-3,TRBV7-8,ASRDRTDTQY
TRBD2,few,TRBJ2-1,TRBV5-1,ASSLTGGSPTNEQF
.,.,TRBJ1-1,TRBV2,ASRVKGMNTEAF
.,few,TRBJ2-5,TRBV5-6,ASSLGFFIEQETQY
.,.,TRBJ1-5,TRBV9,ASSVEGRTGQPQH
.,.,TRBJ2-7,TRBV7-2,ASSPLRDTYEQY
.,.,TRBJ1-6,TRBV30,AWRGLGKYGYNSPLH
.,few,TRBJ1-5,TRBV4-1,ASSRSGASNQPQH
TRBD1,.,TRBJ2-1,TRBV7-8,ASSPRDSSYNEQF
.,.,TRBJ1-2,TRBV20-1,SASLNYGYT
.,.,TRBJ1-1,TRBV5-6,ASSFVLDTEAF
.,.,TRBJ2-5,TRBV6-6,ASRQETQY
.,.,TRBJ2-5,TRBV20-1,SASFTETQY
.,few,TRBJ1-1,TRBV13,ASRSGPSEAF
TRBD2,.,TRBJ2-5,TRBV14,ASSQDYTLAVQETQY
.,few,TRBJ1-6,TRBV9,ASSVGLDSPLH
.,.,TRBJ1-6,TRBV28,ASSPRGAGNSPLH
TRBD1,few,TRBJ2-7,TRBV10-3,AISDSGTGYYEQY
.,few,TRBJ1-2,TRBV28,ASRVGMGAGNYGYT
.,few,TRBJ1-1,TRBV25-1,ASSSYTEAF
.,.,TRBJ2-3,TRBV6-5,ASSTGARWADTQY
.,.,TRBJ2-5,TRBV7-8,ASSPTGRGETQY
TRBD2,.,TRBJ2-3,TRBV5-1,ASSLDSGGANTDTQY
.,few,TRBJ2-3,TRBV9,ASSQGQWNTQY